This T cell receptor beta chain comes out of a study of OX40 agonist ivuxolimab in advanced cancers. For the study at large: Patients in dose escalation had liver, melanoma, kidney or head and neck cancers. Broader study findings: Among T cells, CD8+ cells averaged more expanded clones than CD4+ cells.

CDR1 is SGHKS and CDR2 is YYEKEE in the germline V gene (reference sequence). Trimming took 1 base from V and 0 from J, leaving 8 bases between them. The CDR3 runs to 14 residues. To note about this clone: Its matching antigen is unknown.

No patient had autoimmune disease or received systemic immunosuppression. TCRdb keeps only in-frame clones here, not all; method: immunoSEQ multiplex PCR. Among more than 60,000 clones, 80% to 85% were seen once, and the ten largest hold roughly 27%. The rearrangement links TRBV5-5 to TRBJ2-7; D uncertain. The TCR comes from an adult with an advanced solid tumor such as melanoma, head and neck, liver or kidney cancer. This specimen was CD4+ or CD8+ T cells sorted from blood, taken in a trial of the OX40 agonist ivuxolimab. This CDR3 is CASSLSLSSYEQYF. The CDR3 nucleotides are TGTGCCAGCAGCTTGAGCCTTAGCTCCTACGAGCAGTACTTC.